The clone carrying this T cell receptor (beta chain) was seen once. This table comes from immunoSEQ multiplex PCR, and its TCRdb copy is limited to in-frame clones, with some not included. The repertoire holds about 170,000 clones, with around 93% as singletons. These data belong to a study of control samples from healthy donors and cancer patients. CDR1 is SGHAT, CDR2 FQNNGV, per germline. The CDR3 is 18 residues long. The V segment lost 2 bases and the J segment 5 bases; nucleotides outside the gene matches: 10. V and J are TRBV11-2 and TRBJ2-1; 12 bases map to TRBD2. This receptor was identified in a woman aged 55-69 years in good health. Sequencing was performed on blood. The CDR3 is CASSLPTTSGGPNNEQFF. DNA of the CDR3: TGTGCCAGCAGCTTACCAACAACTAGCGGGGGGCCCAACAATGAGCAGTTCTTC. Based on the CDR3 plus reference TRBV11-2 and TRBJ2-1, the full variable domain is EAGVAQSPRYKIIEKRQSVAFWCNPISGHATLYWYQQILGQGPKLLIQFQNNGVVDDSQLPKDRFSAERLKGVDSTLKIQPAKLEDSAVYLCASSLPTTSGGPNNEQFFGPGTRLTVL.